One sample yielded the 27 T cell receptor beta chains listed below, sequenced in a study of shared clonotypes between healthy human individuals. As defined, naive CD8 cells were CD45RO-negative and positively selected for CCR7, with terminally differentiated effector memory CD45RA+ cells excluded. Assay: immunoSEQ multiplex PCR; the TCRdb copy retains only in-frame clones and omits some. The table has around 1,900,000 clones, 93% seen once. The sequenced sample consisted of naive CD8+ T cells from PBMCs. Receptors were obtained from a man aged 18 to 29 in good health. Some clones in this sample may be carry-over from other donors' samples.

This clone was detected only once. The genes are TRBV19 and TRBJ2-3; a possible D gene is TRBD2 (5 bases). This CDR3 is built from 13 residues. The V and J ends lost 6 bases and 3 bases respectively, with 10 bases between them. Looked up from germline, CDR1 is LNHDA and CDR2 is SQIVND (reference sequence). CDR3 nucleotide sequence: TGTGCCAGTAGCGATACGGGGACAGATACGCAGTATTTT. Residues: CASSDTGTDTQYF.

The chain couples TRBV19 to TRBJ1-2; TRBD1 matches at 7 bases. CDR1 and CDR2 (germline): LNHDA, SQIVND (reference sequence). With 8 bases clipped from V and 7 bases from J, the junction kept 19 bases outside the gene matches. The CDR3 runs 16 residues. The CDR3 here is CASGRPGTDPLFGYTF. The CDR3 region has the DNA TGTGCCAGTGGCAGACCCGGGACAGACCCCTTGTTTGGCTACACCTTC.

The genes are TRBV25-1 and TRBJ1-4, with 9 nucleotides matching TRBD1. The germline V gene encodes CDR1 MGHDK and CDR2 SYGVNS. V shed 3 bases and J 7 bases; nucleotides not matched to a gene: 12. The CDR3 has 17 amino acids. In DNA form, the CDR3 reads TGTGCCAGCAGTGATCCTTTCGCCGGGACAGGGAGTGAAAAACTGTTTTTT. Protein: CASSDPFAGTGSEKLFF.

The chain is built from TRBV4-1 and TRBJ2-3, with D possibly matching TRBD1 (6 bases). The length of the CDR3 is 14 residues. The germline V gene encodes CDR1 MGHRA and CDR2 YSYEKL. The V end was cut by 2 bases, the J end by 3 bases, with 9 bases between. CDR3 protein: CASSQTGWTDTQYF. CDR3 nucleotide sequence: TGCGCCAGCAGCCAAACAGGGTGGACAGATACGCAGTATTTT.

The genes are TRBV7-8 and TRBJ2-3; 15 bases match TRBD2. The CDR3 totals 19 residues. The V segment lost 5 bases and the J segment 2 bases; nucleotides outside the gene matches: 11. From germline, CDR1 is SGHVS and CDR2 FQNEAQ. CDR3 protein: CASSARRTSGRALTDTQYF. CDR3 bases: TGTGCCAGCAGCGCGAGAAGGACTAGCGGGAGGGCCCTCACAGATACGCAGTATTTT.

The rearrangement links TRBV28 to TRBJ2-1; 7 nucleotides match TRBD2. The CDR3 has 15 amino acids. Trimming took 7 bases from V and 0 from J; bases not matched to a gene: 6. The germline gives CDR1 MDHEN, CDR2 SYDVKM. The CDR3 here is CASTWEGSSYNEQFF. In DNA, the CDR3 is TGTGCCAGCACCTGGGAGGGAAGCTCCTACAATGAGCAGTTCTTC.

V gene TRBV5-1 combines with J gene TRBJ2-7; D uncertain. Germline CDR1 reads SGHRS; CDR2 reads YFSETQ. The CDR3 totals 13 residues. The ends were cut back, 1 base at V and 7 bases at J, with 12 bases in the middle. In DNA, the CDR3 is TGCGCCAGCAGCTTGTCCCTTGCCACAGAGCAGTACTTC. Encoded protein: CASSLSLATEQYF. The full variable domain, in which reference TRBV5-1 and TRBJ2-7 provide the parts outside the CDR3, is KAGVTQTPRYLIKTRGQQVTLSCSPISGHRSVSWYQQTPGQGLQFLFEYFSETQRNKGNFPGRFSGRQFSNSRSEMNVSTLELGDSALYLCASSLSLATEQYFGPGTRLTVT.

The rearrangement joins TRBV7-9 to TRBJ2-3; the D is unclear. Germline V gene data show CDR1 as SEHNR and CDR2 as FQNEAQ (reference sequence). CDR3 length: 15 amino acids. V shed 4 bases and J shed 0 bases, with 11 bases lying between them. CDR3 in amino acids: CASSSRTVSTDTQYF. The CDR3 DNA is TGTGCCAGCAGCTCGCGGACGGTTAGCACAGATACGCAGTATTTT.

The chain carries TRBV5-4 and TRBJ2-1, with D possibly TRBD2 on 6 matching bases. Trimming shortened V by 5 bases and J by 4 bases, and 13 bases separated the two germline ends. The CDR3 length is 14 residues. Germline CDR1 reads SGHNT; CDR2 reads YYREEE (reference sequence). CDR3 sequence reads: CASRLAEGYNEQFF. DNA of the CDR3: TGTGCCAGCAGGCTGGCGGAGGGGTACAATGAGCAGTTCTTC.

V and J are TRBV25-1 and TRBJ2-3; D is perhaps TRBD2 (5 bases). This CDR3 contains 14 residues. CDR1 and CDR2 (germline): MGHDK, SYGVNS. V was pared by 3 bases and J by 4 bases, with 11 bases between. The CDR3 sequence: CASSDRIGADTQYF. The DNA of the CDR3 is TGTGCCAGCAGTGATCGGATCGGGGCAGATACGCAGTATTTT.

This clone was seen once. V gene TRBV7-9 combines with J gene TRBJ2-7, with TRBD2 identical over 7 bases. The CDR3 sequence is 13 residues long. The germline gives CDR1 SEHNR, CDR2 FQNEAQ (reference sequence). The J segment lost 5 bases and the V segment lost 6 bases, leaving 7 bases of the junction unmatched. In nucleotides, the CDR3 is TGTGCCAGCAGGTCGGCGGGAGCCGACGAGCAGTACTTC. Translating it yields CASRSAGADEQYF.

The chain joins TRBV7-8 to TRBJ1-5; possible D gene TRBD1, 6 bases. The germline V gene has CDR1 SGHVS and CDR2 FQNEAQ. Trimming pared 2 bases from V and 4 bases from J, leaving 12 bases between. This CDR3 comprises 15 residues. Here the CDR3 DNA reads TGTGCCAGCAGCTTATGGGGGGGCCGTAATCAGCCCCAGCATTTT. This translates into CASSLWGGRNQPQHF.

This chain uses TRBV28 with TRBJ2-3; D is unresolved. V shed 8 bases and J shed 8 bases, with 11 bases lying between them. The CDR3 runs to 11 residues. Germline-derived CDR1 and CDR2 are MDHEN and SYDVKM. Here the CDR3 DNA reads TGTGCCAGCCGTGCTATTGGTACGCAGTATTTT. This gives the protein CASRAIGTQYF. Full variable domain (rest looked up from reference TRBV28 and TRBJ2-3): DVKVTQSSRYLVKRTGEKVFLECVQDMDHENMFWYRQDPGLGLRLIYFSYDVKMKEKGDIPEGYSVSREKKERFSLILESASTNQTSMYLCASRAIGTQYFGPGTRLTVL.

The chain is built from TRBV29-1 and TRBJ1-1; 7 positions agree with TRBD1. The germline V gene encodes CDR1 SQVTM and CDR2 ANQGSEA. The CDR3 is 13 amino acids. The J segment lost 6 bases and the V segment lost 7 bases, leaving 11 bases of the junction unmatched. The chain's CDR3 is CSASGGGSAEAFF. The DNA for the CDR3 is TGCAGCGCCTCAGGGGGGGGCTCCGCTGAAGCTTTCTTT. The full variable domain, rest sourced from reference TRBV29-1 and TRBJ1-1, is SAVISQKPSRDICQRGTSLTIQCQVDSQVTMMFWYRQQPGQSLTLIATANQGSEATYESGFVIDKFPISRPNLTFSTLTVSNMSPEDSSIYLCSASGGGSAEAFFGQGTRLTVV.

CDR3 bases: TGTGCCATCAGTGAGCCGATCAAGGGACAGGGGACCTACGAGCAGTACTTC. It yields the protein CAISEPIKGQGTYEQYF. V usage is TRBV10-3 and J usage is TRBJ2-7; 10 bases are shared with TRBD1. The CDR3 runs to 17 residues. Per germline, CDR1 ENHRY and CDR2 SYGVKD. The J segment lost 2 bases and the V segment lost 2 bases, leaving 9 bases of the junction unmatched.

The V call is TRBV29-1, the J call TRBJ2-5; D ambiguous. Germline-derived CDR1 and CDR2 are SQVTM and ANQGSEA. Trimming stripped 2 bases from V and 2 bases from J, with 9 bases between. The CDR3 sequence is 13 residues long. Here the CDR3 reads CSVERGLQETQYF. The CDR3 DNA reads as TGCAGCGTTGAACGTGGCCTTCAAGAGACCCAGTACTTC.

The rearrangement uses TRBV7-2 and TRBJ2-3; no clear D. Trimming stripped 5 bases from V and 6 bases from J, with 9 bases between. There are 12 residues in the CDR3. Germline CDR1 is SGHTA and CDR2 is FQGNSA. CDR3 sequence reads: CASSPGPDTQYF. CDR3 nucleotides: TGTGCCAGCAGCCCCGGGCCTGATACGCAGTATTTT.

J is TRBJ1-1 and V is TRBV7-6; D is uncertain. V lost 0 bases to trimming and J lost 7 bases, with 9 bases between them. Germline V lookup: CDR1 SGHVS, CDR2 FNYEAQ. This CDR3 comprises 13 residues. The CDR3 DNA reads as TGTGCCAGCAGCTTAGCAGGGCCAGGTGAAGCTTTCTTT. Amino acid sequence: CASSLAGPGEAFF.

The J gene is TRBJ2-1, the V gene TRBV7-3; D call uncertain. V lost 2 bases to trimming and J lost 0 bases, with 17 bases between them. Germline CDR1 reads SGHTA; CDR2 reads FQGTGA. The CDR3 is made up of 18 amino acids. CDR3 region: CASSLPFEGGSSYNEQFF. Here the CDR3 DNA reads TGTGCCAGCAGCTTACCGTTTGAAGGTGGTAGCTCCTACAATGAGCAGTTCTTC. Looking up the rest from reference TRBV7-3 and TRBJ2-1 gives the full variable domain: GAGVSQTPSNKVTEKGKYVELRCDPISGHTALYWYRQSLGQGPEFLIYFQGTGAADDSGLPNDRFFAVRPEGSVSTLKIQRTERGDSAVYLCASSLPFEGGSSYNEQFFGPGTRLTVL.

This clone was seen a single time. The chain links TRBV7-6 to TRBJ2-3, with a possible D match to TRBD2 (6 bases). V lost 2 bases and J lost 0, with 12 bases in between. This CDR3 is 16 amino acids long. The germline V gene has CDR1 SGHVS and CDR2 FNYEAQ. Here the CDR3 reads CASSLFGGASTDTQYF. The CDR3 DNA reads as TGTGCCAGCAGCTTATTTGGCGGGGCTAGCACAGATACGCAGTATTTT.

The V call is TRBV5-6, the J call TRBJ1-2, with a weak D call TRBD1 (5 bases). V was trimmed by 2 bases and J by 8 bases, leaving 16 bases between them. CDR3 length: 14 residues. Germline lookup yields CDR1 SGHDT and CDR2 YYEEEE. The CDR3 DNA follows: TGTGCCAGCAGCTTCGGGACCCTCGAAAGAGGCTACACCTTC. Its protein is CASSFGTLERGYTF.

V usage is TRBV4-2 and J usage is TRBJ1-1; the D is unclear. CDR1 is LGHNA, CDR2 YNFKEQ, per germline. The CDR3 has 14 amino acids. Deletions cut 0 bases from V and 1 base from J, with 6 bases between. CDR3 sequence (DNA): TGTGCCAGCAGCCAAGAACGAGGGAACACTGAAGCTTTCTTT. The encoded protein is CASSQERGNTEAFF.

This clone was recorded once. The V gene is TRBV5-1, the J gene TRBJ2-3, with 9 nucleotides matching TRBD2. V gave up 3 bases and J gave up 3 bases; unmatched junction bases: 11. The CDR3 sequence is 17 residues long. Germline loops: CDR1 SGHRS, CDR2 YFSETQ. The CDR3, as DNA: TGCGCCAGCAGCTCGGTAGCGGGGGCTGGTCGAACAGATACGCAGTATTTT. It yields the protein CASSSVAGAGRTDTQYF. Looking up the rest from reference TRBV5-1 and TRBJ2-3 gives the full variable domain: KAGVTQTPRYLIKTRGQQVTLSCSPISGHRSVSWYQQTPGQGLQFLFEYFSETQRNKGNFPGRFSGRQFSNSRSEMNVSTLELGDSALYLCASSSVAGAGRTDTQYFGPGTRLTVL.

V is TRBV9 and J is TRBJ1-4, with TRBD1 as a possible D gene (5 bases). V was trimmed by 1 base and J by 1 base, leaving 8 bases between them. From germline, CDR1 is SGDLS and CDR2 YYNGEE. This CDR3 spans 15 amino acids. The CDR3 nucleotides are TGTGCCAGCAGCGTATACGGGGGAACTAATGAAAAACTGTTTTTT. This gives the protein CASSVYGGTNEKLFF. Drawing the rest from reference TRBV9 and TRBJ1-4, the complete variable domain is DSGVTQTPKHLITATGQRVTLRCSPRSGDLSVYWYQQSLDQGLQFLIQYYNGEERAKGNILERFSAQQFPDLHSELNLSSLELGDSALYFCASSVYGGTNEKLFFGSGTQLSVL.

This chain joins TRBV7-9 and TRBJ2-7; 7 bases line up with TRBD1. J gave up 3 bases and V 5 bases, and 7 bases lay outside the gene matches. Germline CDR1 is SEHNR and CDR2 is FQNEAQ (reference sequence). There are 14 residues in the CDR3. The CDR3 region has the DNA TGTGCCAGCAGCGCGTTTACAGGGGACTACGAGCAGTACTTC. It is translated as CASSAFTGDYEQYF.

This chain connects TRBV13 to TRBJ2-7; possibly TRBD2 for D (6 bases). Trimming removed 1 base from V and 5 bases from J, with 15 bases in between. This CDR3 contains 15 residues. Germline CDR1 is PRHDT and CDR2 is FYEKMQ (reference sequence). CDR3 residues: CASSLAGRRLHEQYF. The CDR3 nucleotides are TGTGCCAGCAGCTTAGCCGGGAGACGCCTCCACGAGCAGTACTTC. Full variable domain (rest looked up from reference TRBV13 and TRBJ2-7): AAGVIQSPRHLIKEKRETATLKCYPIPRHDTVYWYQQGPGQDPQFLISFYEKMQSDKGSIPDRFSAQQFSDYHSELNMSSLELGDSALYFCASSLAGRRLHEQYFGPGTRLTVT.

Comment on this clone: In the same sample, other DNA sequences code for this CDR3. The gene calls are TRBV27 and TRBJ2-3; D gene unclear. The V end lost 3 bases, the J end lost 2 bases, and 9 bases lay between the germline ends. Germline CDR1 and CDR2: MNHEY and SMNVEV (reference sequence). This CDR3 has 14 residues. This chain's CDR3 is CASSFGLNTDTQYF. CDR3 DNA: TGTGCCAGCAGTTTCGGCCTCAACACAGATACGCAGTATTTT.